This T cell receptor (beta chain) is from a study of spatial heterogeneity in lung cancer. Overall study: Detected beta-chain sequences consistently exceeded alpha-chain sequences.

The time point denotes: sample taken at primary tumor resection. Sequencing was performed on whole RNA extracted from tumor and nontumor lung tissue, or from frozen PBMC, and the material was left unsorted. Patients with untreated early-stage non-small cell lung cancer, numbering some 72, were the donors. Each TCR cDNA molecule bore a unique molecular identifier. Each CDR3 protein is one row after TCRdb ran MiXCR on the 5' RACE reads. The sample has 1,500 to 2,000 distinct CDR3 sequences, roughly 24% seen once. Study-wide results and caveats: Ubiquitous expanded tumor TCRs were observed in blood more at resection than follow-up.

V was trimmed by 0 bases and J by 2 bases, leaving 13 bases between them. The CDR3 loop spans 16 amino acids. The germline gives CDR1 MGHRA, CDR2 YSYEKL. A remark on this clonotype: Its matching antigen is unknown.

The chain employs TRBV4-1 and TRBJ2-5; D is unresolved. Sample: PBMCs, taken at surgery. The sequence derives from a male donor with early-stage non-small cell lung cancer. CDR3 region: CASSQDKGKWQETQYF. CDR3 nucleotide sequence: TGCGCCAGCAGCCAAGATAAAGGCAAGTGGCAAGAGACCCAGTACTTC.